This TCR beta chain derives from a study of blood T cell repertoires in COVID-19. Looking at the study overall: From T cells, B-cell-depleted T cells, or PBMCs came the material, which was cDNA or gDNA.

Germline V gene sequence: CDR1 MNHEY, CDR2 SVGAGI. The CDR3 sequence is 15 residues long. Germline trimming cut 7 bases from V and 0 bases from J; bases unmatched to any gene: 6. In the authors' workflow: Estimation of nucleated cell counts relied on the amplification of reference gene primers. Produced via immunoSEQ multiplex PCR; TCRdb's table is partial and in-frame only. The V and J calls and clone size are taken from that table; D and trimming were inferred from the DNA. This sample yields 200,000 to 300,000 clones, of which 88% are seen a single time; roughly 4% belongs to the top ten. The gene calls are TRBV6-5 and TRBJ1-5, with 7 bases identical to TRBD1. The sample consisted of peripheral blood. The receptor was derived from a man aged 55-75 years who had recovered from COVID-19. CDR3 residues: CASNTQGNSNQPQHF. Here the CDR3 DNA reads TGTGCCAGCAACACACAGGGGAATAGCAATCAGCCCCAGCATTTT.